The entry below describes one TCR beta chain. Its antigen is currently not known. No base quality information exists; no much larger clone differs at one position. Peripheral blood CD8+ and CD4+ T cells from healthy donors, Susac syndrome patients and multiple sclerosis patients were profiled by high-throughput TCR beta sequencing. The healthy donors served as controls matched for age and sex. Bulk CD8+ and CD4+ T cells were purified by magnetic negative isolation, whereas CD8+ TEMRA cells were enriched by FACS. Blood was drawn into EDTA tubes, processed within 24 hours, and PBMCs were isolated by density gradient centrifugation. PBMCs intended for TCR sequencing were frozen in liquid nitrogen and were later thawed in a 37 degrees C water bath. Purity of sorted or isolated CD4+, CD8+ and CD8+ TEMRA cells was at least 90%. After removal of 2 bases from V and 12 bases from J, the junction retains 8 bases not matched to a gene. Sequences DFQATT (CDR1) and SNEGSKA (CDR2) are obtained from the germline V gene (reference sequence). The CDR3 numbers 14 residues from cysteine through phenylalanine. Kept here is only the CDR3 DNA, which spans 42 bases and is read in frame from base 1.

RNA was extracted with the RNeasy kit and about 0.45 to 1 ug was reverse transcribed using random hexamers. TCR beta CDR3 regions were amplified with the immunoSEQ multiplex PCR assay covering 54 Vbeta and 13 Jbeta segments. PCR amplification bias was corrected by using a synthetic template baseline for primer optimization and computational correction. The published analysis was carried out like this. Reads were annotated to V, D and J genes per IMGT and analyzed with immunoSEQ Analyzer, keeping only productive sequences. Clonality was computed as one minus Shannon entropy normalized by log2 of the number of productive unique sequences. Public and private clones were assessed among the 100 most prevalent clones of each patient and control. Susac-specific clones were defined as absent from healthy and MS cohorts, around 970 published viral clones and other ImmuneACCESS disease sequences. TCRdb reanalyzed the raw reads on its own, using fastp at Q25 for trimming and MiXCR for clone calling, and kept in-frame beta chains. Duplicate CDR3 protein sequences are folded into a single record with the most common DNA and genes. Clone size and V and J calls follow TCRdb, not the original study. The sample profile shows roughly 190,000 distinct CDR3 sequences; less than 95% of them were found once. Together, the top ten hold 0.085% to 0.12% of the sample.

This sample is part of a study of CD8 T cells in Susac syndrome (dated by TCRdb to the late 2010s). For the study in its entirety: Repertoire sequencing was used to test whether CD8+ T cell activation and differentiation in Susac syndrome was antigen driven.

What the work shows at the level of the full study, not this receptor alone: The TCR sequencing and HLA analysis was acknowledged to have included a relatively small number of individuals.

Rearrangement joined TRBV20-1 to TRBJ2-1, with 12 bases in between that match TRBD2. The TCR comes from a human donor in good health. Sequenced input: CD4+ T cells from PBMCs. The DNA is TGCAGTGCTAGATTGGGACTAGCGGGTCTAGCGCAGTTCTTC. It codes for CSARLGLAGLAQFF.